In its sample, the clone carrying this TCR beta chain was seen many times. MiXCR was run by TCRdb on the 5' RACE reads, yielding one entry per CDR3 protein. The table has roughly 32,000 distinct CDR3 sequences, 5% to 8.5% seen once. The sample belongs to a study of T cells after yellow fever vaccination. The V and J ends lost 4 bases and 1 base respectively, with 8 bases between them. The germline gives CDR1 SGHRS, CDR2 YFSETQ. The CDR3 extends over 14 amino acids. Points from the study as a whole: Detection of almost all vaccine-responding clonotypes in sorted memory subsets failed on day 0. Only a small proportion of the clonotypes turned up in both the CD4 and the CD8 compartments, likely arising from convergent recombination. Detected again after the booster were most primary-vaccination clones, at nearly 97% CD4 and nearly 90% CD8.

Sequenced material: PBMCs, either bulk or a sorted T-cell subset (CD4+, CD8+, memory, or dextramer-sorted; not recorded which), taken on the day of the first yellow fever vaccination. This sequence was found in a man aged 18 to 30 who received the YFV17D yellow fever vaccine. The genes are TRBV5-1 and TRBJ2-2; D unclear. The DNA of the CDR3 is TGCGCCAGCAGCCCCGAGCGGAACACCGGGGAGCTGTTTTTT. This codes for CASSPERNTGELFF. The full variable domain, rest sourced from reference TRBV5-1 and TRBJ2-2, is KAGVTQTPRYLIKTRGQQVTLSCSPISGHRSVSWYQQTPGQGLQFLFEYFSETQRNKGNFPGRFSGRQFSNSRSEMNVSTLELGDSALYLCASSPERNTGELFFGEGSRLTVL.